The 23 T cell receptor beta chains below come from one sample, sequenced in a study of T cell responses to AZD1222 COVID-19 vaccine (dated by TCRdb to the early 2020s). The method was the immunoSEQ multiplex PCR assay. The clones in this table, taken by TCRdb from immuneACCESS, are in-frame only. Not every clone is retained; where verified, under half of the shortfall comes from an unresolved V gene, and the cause of the rest is unknown. Across this sample there are about 91,000 clones, with 92% seen only once. The ten most abundant clones make up roughly 3% of the sample. The time point tag for this specimen amounts to: about 28 days (+/-7) after the second vaccine dose. The specimen was peripheral blood, collected 28 days after the second AZD1222 dose. The receptors were sampled from an adult who received the AZD1222 COVID-19 vaccine.

The rearrangement uses TRBV5-4 and TRBJ2-1, with 8 bases identical to TRBD1. V was pared by 0 bases and J by 4 bases, with 0 bases of the junction left unmatched. The V gene's germline CDR1 is SGHNT and CDR2 YYREEE (reference sequence). The length of the CDR3 is 14 residues. DNA for the CDR3: TGTGCCAGCAGCTTGGGACAGGGGTACAATGAGCAGTTCTTC. This codes for CASSLGQGYNEQFF. Variable domain in full (rest from reference TRBV5-4 and TRBJ2-1): ETGVTQSPTHLIKTRGQQVTLRCSSQSGHNTVSWYQQALGQGPQFIFQYYREEENGRGNFPPRFSGLQFPNYSSELNVNALELDDSALYLCASSLGQGYNEQFFGPGTRLTVL.

The chain combines TRBV9 with TRBJ2-3; TRBD2 might be the D (5 bases). V lost 2 bases, J lost 3 bases, and 10 bases lay in between. The germline CDR1 and CDR2 sequences are SGDLS and YYNGEE. CDR3 size: 14 residues. The CDR3 coding sequence is TGTGCCAGCAGCGTTCGGGGTGTTACAGATACGCAGTATTTT. Protein: CASSVRGVTDTQYF.

The CDR3 region has the DNA TGTGCCAGTAGTACGCAGGGGCAGACTGAAGCTTTCTTT. It specifies CASSTQGQTEAFF. The gene calls are TRBV19 and TRBJ1-1, with TRBD1 as a possible D gene (6 bases). The CDR3 has 13 residues. The germline CDR1 and CDR2 sequences are LNHDA and SQIVND (reference sequence). V gave up 4 bases and J gave up 5 bases, with 11 bases separating them.

The V call is TRBV6-2 or TRBV6-3, the J call TRBJ1-2, with a possible D match to TRBD1 (5 bases). This CDR3 is 15 amino acids long. The germline gives CDR1 MNHEY, CDR2 SVGEGT. V dropped 4 bases and J dropped 4 bases, with 16 bases sitting between them. As DNA, the CDR3 is TGTGCCAGCAGTTTAAGGCCCCAGGGATTCTATGGCTACACCTTC. It specifies CASSLRPQGFYGYTF.

This clone appeared once. The rearrangement joins TRBV11-2 to TRBJ1-4; 10 bases are shared with TRBD1. CDR1 and CDR2 from the germline V gene are SGHAT and FQNNGV. After removal of 5 bases from V and 5 bases from J, the junction contained 17 bases not matched to a gene. The CDR3 is 19 residues long. Written as DNA, the CDR3 is TGTGCCAGCAGCACCCCCCGGGACAGGGGTACGGTGCCGAATGAAAAACTGTTTTTT. Amino acid sequence: CASSTPRDRGTVPNEKLFF.

This clone has just one count. The chain couples TRBV25-1 to TRBJ2-3; 10 bases are a match to TRBD1. The CDR3 has 15 residues. The V gene's germline CDR1 is MGHDK and CDR2 SYGVNS. The junction had 10 bases not matched to a gene; V was cut back by 7 bases and J by 6 bases. The CDR3 loop is CASTPGQGGFDTQYF. As DNA, the CDR3 is TGTGCCAGCACCCCAGGACAGGGGGGATTTGATACGCAGTATTTT.

This chain joins TRBV19 and TRBJ1-2; the match to TRBD1 covers 10 bases. This CDR3 is 15 amino acids long. The V gene end was trimmed by 5 bases and the J gene end by 1 base; junction bases not matched to a gene: 4. Germline V gives CDR1 LNHDA, CDR2 SQIVND (reference sequence). As DNA, the CDR3 is TGTGCCAGTAGTCCACGGACAGGGGGTAACTATGGCTACACCTTC. Translating gives CASSPRTGGNYGYTF.

The V and J genes are TRBV2 and TRBJ1-6, with 8 bases lining up with TRBD1. The V segment lost 5 bases and the J segment 6 bases; nucleotides outside the gene matches: 6. The CDR3 loop spans 15 amino acids. CDR1 SNHLY and CDR2 FYNNEI come from the germline V gene. CDR3 DNA: TGTGCCAGCAGTCGCACGACAGGGGTTAATTCACCCCTCCACTTT. It specifies CASSRTTGVNSPLHF.

The gene calls are TRBV19 and TRBJ1-4; 9 bases agree with TRBD1. V lost 2 bases, J lost 5 bases, and 6 bases stayed unmatched. This CDR3 comprises 16 residues. CDR1 and CDR2 (germline): LNHDA, SQIVND (reference sequence). The CDR3 spells CASSIIPGTGNEKLFF. CDR3 bases: TGTGCCAGTAGTATAATTCCCGGGACAGGGAATGAAAAACTGTTTTTT.

The genes are TRBV28 and TRBJ1-4; the D gene is possibly TRBD1 (6 bases). There are 17 residues in the CDR3. Germline V CDR1 and CDR2: MDHEN, SYDVKM. Trimming cost V 5 bases and J 2 bases, with 18 bases left between them. CDR3 sequence (DNA): TGTGCCAGCAGTCCGACCCCAGGGGAGATGACTAATGAAAAACTGTTTTTT. This gives the protein CASSPTPGEMTNEKLFF.

This clone was seen more than once but under ten times. J is TRBJ1-1 and V is TRBV5-1; 11 bases align to TRBD1. CDR1 and CDR2 from the germline V gene are SGHRS and YFSETQ. The CDR3 loop spans 16 amino acids. J lost 1 base, V lost 4 bases, and 6 bases had no gene match. The CDR3 DNA is TGCGCCAGCAGCCCCGGGACAGGGGGACCGAACACTGAAGCTTTCTTT. This sequence encodes CASSPGTGGPNTEAFF.

Only one count was recorded for this clone. V is TRBV6-2 or TRBV6-3 and J is TRBJ1-5, with D possibly matching TRBD1 (6 bases). The CDR3 extends over 12 amino acids. Germline V gene sequence: CDR1 MNHEY, CDR2 SVGEGT. Trimming removed 1 base at V and 11 bases at J, with 9 bases between. The CDR3 sequence is CASSYWGAAQHF. The CDR3 DNA reads TGTGCCAGCAGTTACTGGGGGGCGGCCCAGCATTTT.

The CDR3 DNA sequence: TGCGCCAGCAGCTTGGAGTCTACTGATACGCAGTATTTT. The encoded protein is CASSLESTDTQYF. This chain links TRBV5-1 with TRBJ2-3, with D hard to call. Per the germline V gene, CDR1 is SGHRS and CDR2 is YFSETQ. The V end was cut by 0 bases, the J end by 6 bases, with 8 bases between. The CDR3 is 13 amino acids.

This chain uses TRBV5-5 with TRBJ2-2; TRBD2 matches at 8 bases. The CDR3 is made up of 17 amino acids. Germline lookup yields CDR1 SGHKS and CDR2 YYEKEE (reference sequence). Trimming took 7 bases from V and 5 from J; bases not matched to a gene: 16. Here the CDR3 DNA reads TGTGCCAGCGGTAGGAGGCGGGGGGCTGGCGCAACCGGGGAGCTGTTTTTT. It specifies CASGRRRGAGATGELFF.

The chain carries TRBV18 and TRBJ1-5; 8 positions agree with TRBD1. The CDR3 totals 15 residues. Germline assignment: CDR1 KGHSH and CDR2 LQKENI. V lost 3 bases to trimming and J lost 6 bases; unmatched junction nucleotides: 7. CDR3 amino acids: CASSPAAGGGQPQHF. The DNA for the CDR3 is TGTGCCAGCTCACCGGCTGCAGGGGGCGGTCAGCCCCAGCATTTT.

This clone was recorded once. The chain carries TRBV7-2 and TRBJ2-7; D is undetermined. The V gene lost 4 bases and the J gene lost 4 bases, with 8 bases spanning the gap. This CDR3 is built from 12 residues. From germline, CDR1 is SGHTA and CDR2 FQGNSA. This chain's CDR3 is CASSSPPYEQYF. CDR3 DNA: TGTGCCAGCAGCTCACCCCCTTACGAGCAGTACTTC.

V usage is TRBV13 and J usage is TRBJ1-1; a weak D match, TRBD1 (6 bases). V lost 3 bases to trimming and J lost 3 bases, with 20 bases between them. CDR1 and CDR2 from the germline V gene are PRHDT and FYEKMQ (reference sequence). The CDR3 runs 17 residues. The CDR3 sequence is CASSFPGAHGPDTEAFF. CDR3 sequence (DNA): TGTGCCAGCAGCTTTCCAGGGGCGCATGGTCCGGACACTGAAGCTTTCTTT.

CDR3 nucleotide sequence: TGTGCCAGCAGCCAAGATTCGACCCTGGGGATAGCGGGGGAGGAAGAGACCCAGTACTTC. Encoded protein: CASSQDSTLGIAGEEETQYF. The rearrangement joins TRBV3-1 (or the pseudogene TRBV3-2) to TRBJ2-5, with 9 bases aligning to TRBD2. The V gene end was trimmed by 0 bases and the J gene end by 3 bases; junction bases not matched to a gene: 17. The CDR3 extends over 20 amino acids. From germline, CDR1 is LGHDT and CDR2 YNNKEL (reference sequence).

The genes are TRBV7-3 and TRBJ1-2, with a weak D call TRBD1 (6 bases). Germline V gene sequence: CDR1 SGHTA, CDR2 FQGTGA. This CDR3 has 19 residues. The V gene lost 4 bases and the J gene lost 6 bases, with 30 bases spanning the gap. The CDR3 sequence: CASSSLVHPGVIRGDGYTF. CDR3 bases: TGTGCCAGCAGCTCCCTCGTCCATCCAGGGGTCATTCGCGGCGATGGCTACACCTTC.

The rearrangement links TRBV3-1 (or the pseudogene TRBV3-2) to TRBJ1-2; the D gene is possibly TRBD1 (5 bases). This CDR3 is built from 15 residues. Germline loops: CDR1 LGHDT, CDR2 YNNKEL (reference sequence). V dropped 1 base and J dropped 3 bases, with 12 bases sitting between them. The CDR3 DNA reads as TGTGCCAGCAGCCAAGTAGGCCAGGGATACTATGGCTACACCTTC. Protein sequence: CASSQVGQGYYGYTF.

This clone appeared a single time. For the CDR3, the DNA is TGTGCCGCACCTATAGTCTTCAGGGGAGGCGGCTACACCTTC. Translation: CAAPIVFRGGGYTF. The chain carries TRBV30 and TRBJ1-2, with a possible D match to TRBD1 (6 bases). The CDR3 has 14 amino acids. Trimming shortened V by 8 bases and J by 8 bases, and 24 bases separated the two germline ends. Germline assignment: CDR1 GTSNPN and CDR2 SVGIG (reference sequence).

This chain links TRBV5-5 with TRBJ2-7, with unresolved D. Germline V gene data show CDR1 as SGHKS and CDR2 as YYEKEE (reference sequence). Trimming took 3 bases from V and 6 from J, leaving 10 bases between them. The CDR3 length is 12 residues. The CDR3: CASSYRPPEQYF. The DNA for the CDR3 is TGTGCCAGCAGCTACCGCCCTCCCGAGCAGTACTTC.

The chain has TRBV6-2 or TRBV6-3 and TRBJ1-5, with TRBD1 identical over 7 bases. The CDR3 is 20 residues long. The germline V gene encodes CDR1 MNHEY and CDR2 SVGEGT. The V gene end was trimmed by 3 bases and the J gene end by 0 bases; junction bases not matched to a gene: 17. The CDR3 coding sequence is TGTGCCAGCAGTTATTCCAGGGGGGGAGGGGACAGCAATAGCAATCAGCCCCAGCATTTT. Protein: CASSYSRGGGDSNSNQPQHF.